The entry that follows covers one T cell receptor beta chain sequence. Its antigen is currently unknown. This CDR3 comprises 16 residues. Looked up from germline, CDR1 is SGDLS and CDR2 is YYNGEE. V lost 0 bases and J lost 0; bases outside the gene matches: 4. There were only healthy Caucasians among the donors. The data belong to a study of identical twins. TCRdb passed the 5' RACE reads through MiXCR, listing each CDR3 protein once. Here the sample spans a few hundred thousand distinct CDR3 sequences, 10% to 15% being singletons. General study findings and limits: Memory repertoires showed no such pattern, whereas abundant cord blood beta clonotypes carried fewer insertions.

In addition, the sample was reused for a study of yellow fever vaccine responses in identical twins.

The genes are TRBV9 and TRBJ2-7, with 9 bases matching TRBD1. The material sequenced was CD8+ T cells sorted from blood. This TCR was sampled from a woman aged 18-29 years in good health. The CDR3 region has the DNA TGTGCCAGCAGCGTAGGCGGGACAGGGAGCTCCTACGAGCAGTACTTC. Protein sequence: CASSVGGTGSSYEQYF.